The entry that follows covers one TCR beta chain sequence. Antigen unknown. Mismatch with germline at one junction end may stem from a read error. The data originate from a study of T cells in Graves' hyperthyroidism and ophthalmopathy. TCR beta CDR3 regions were amplified from RNA. The HTBI primer set served for first-round RT-PCR of the TCR CDR3. Via MiXCR, TCRdb re-called the multiplex PCR reads, giving one row per CDR3 protein. Altogether hundreds of thousands of distinct CDR3 sequences are present, 45% being singletons, with the ten largest covering roughly 7.2%. In germline, CDR1 is SGHVS, CDR2 FQNEAQ. This CDR3 has 15 amino acids. Overall study results and limits: In the analysis, a 13 V-J model separated ophthalmopathy from stable hyperthyroidism. Most thyroid-expanded clonotypes above 0.001 were also found in blood.

The sample consisted of peripheral blood or thyroid tissue (not recorded which). The receptor's source is an adult man with Graves' disease, either hyperthyroidism or ophthalmopathy (not recorded which). This sequence joins TRBV7-8 and TRBJ1-2, with no clear D. CDR3: CASSQDIVPWDGYTF. The CDR3 DNA sequence: TGCGCCAGCAGCCAAGACATCGTACCCTGGGATGGCTACACCTTC.